A single sample gave rise to the 7 T cell receptor beta chains below, sequenced in a study of blood T cell repertoires in COVID-19 (TCRdb year 2020). Library creation used the immunoSEQ multiplex PCR assay. TCRdb carries this immuneACCESS record with in-frame sequences only. Its versions omit some clonotypes, under half of them owing to an unresolved V gene in the studies checked, with the rest unexplained. The sample has approximately 140,000 clones on record, around 88% of them singletons. The ten top clones hold roughly 2.2% of the sample. The sequenced sample consisted of PBMCs or T cells enriched from blood (not recorded which). These receptors were taken from a woman aged 45 to 65 who had recovered from COVID-19.

The chain recombines TRBV4-3 with TRBJ1-2, with D hard to call. The germline CDR1 and CDR2 sequences are LGHNA and YSLEER. Trimming removed 0 bases at V and 0 bases at J, with 11 bases between. This CDR3 spans 16 amino acids. The CDR3 reads CASSQDFDLPNYGYTF. The CDR3, as DNA: TGCGCCAGCAGCCAAGATTTCGATCTACCTAACTATGGCTACACCTTC.

This clone was observed once. V usage is TRBV9 and J usage is TRBJ2-1; 12 positions agree with TRBD2. The CDR3 has 13 residues. Germline trimming cut 2 bases from V and 15 bases from J; bases unmatched to any gene: 6. Germline V gives CDR1 SGDLS, CDR2 YYNGEE. The CDR3 here is CASSVGLAGTSFF. The CDR3 DNA sequence: TGTGCCAGCAGCGTGGGACTAGCGGGTACATCGTTCTTC. Based on the CDR3 plus reference TRBV9 and TRBJ2-1, the full variable domain is DSGVTQTPKHLITATGQRVTLRCSPRSGDLSVYWYQQSLDQGLQFLIQYYNGEERAKGNILERFSAQQFPDLHSELNLSSLELGDSALYFCASSVGLAGTSFFGPGTRLTVL.

The chain is built from TRBV30 and TRBJ2-7; D might be TRBD1 (5 bases). This CDR3 contains 13 residues. Germline V gene data show CDR1 as GTSNPN and CDR2 as SVGIG (reference sequence). V was clipped by 1 base and J by 2 bases, with 9 bases between them. The CDR3 reads CAWSEGQTYEQYF. The CDR3 DNA follows: TGTGCCTGGAGTGAGGGGCAGACCTACGAGCAGTACTTC.

The count of this clone is one. The chain employs TRBV7-9 and TRBJ1-2; 9 nucleotides line up with TRBD1. The CDR3 is 15 residues long. CDR1 SEHNR and CDR2 FQNEAQ come from the germline V gene (reference sequence). V trimming: 5 bases; J trimming: 4 bases; junction bases outside the gene matches: 8. The CDR3 here is CASSERDRVFYGYTF. The CDR3 region has the DNA TGTGCCAGCAGCGAACGGGACAGGGTCTTCTATGGCTACACCTTC.

This clone was seen once. This chain joins TRBV19 and TRBJ2-2; 9 bases match TRBD1. CDR1 and CDR2 (germline): LNHDA, SQIVND (reference sequence). The CDR3 covers 16 residues. V dropped 6 bases and J dropped 1; count of bases not matched to a gene: 6. The CDR3 here is CASRSSGQGNTGELFF. In DNA, the CDR3 is TGTGCCAGTAGGTCTTCGGGACAGGGGAACACCGGGGAGCTGTTTTTT.

This chain joins TRBV7-9 and TRBJ1-2, with D perhaps matching TRBD1 (5 bases). The V gene lost 5 bases and the J gene lost 0 bases, with 7 bases spanning the gap. CDR3 size: 13 residues. Germline-derived CDR1 and CDR2 are SEHNR and FQNEAQ (reference sequence). The CDR3 sequence is CASSQTANYGYTF. The DNA of the CDR3 is TGTGCCAGCAGCCAGACAGCTAACTATGGCTACACCTTC.

The chain combines TRBV6-5 with TRBJ2-1, with D tentatively TRBD2 (6 bases). Germline CDR1 reads MNHEY; CDR2 reads SVGAGI. This CDR3 comprises 16 residues. V lost 4 bases to trimming and J lost 0 bases, with 13 bases between them. In DNA, the CDR3 is TGTGCCAGCAGTTGGGGAGTGGGGGGCTCCTACAATGAGCAGTTCTTC. It is translated as CASSWGVGGSYNEQFF.